This T cell receptor (beta chain) derives from a study of shared clonotypes between healthy human individuals. Naive-designated CD8 cells lacked CD45RO, were positively enriched for CCR7, and omitted terminally differentiated effector memory CD45RA+ cells. Free of recent acute infections or vaccinations, the donors were healthy HIV-negative adults. Findings and caveats of the study: It was the few donors that limited the genetic and exposure-history diversity represented.

Concerning this clone itself: Its specificity is not known.

Deletions cut 5 bases from V and 1 base from J, with 10 bases between. Germline V gene data show CDR1 as SGHRS and CDR2 as YFSETQ. CDR3 size: 13 residues. The data were produced by immunoSEQ multiplex PCR, yet TCRdb's version contains in-frame clones alone and is incomplete. The table lists a few million clones, around 95% of them singletons. This chain joins TRBV5-1 and TRBJ2-7; D perhaps matches TRBD1 (5 bases). The source of this sequence is a young man in good health. Some clones in this sample may be carry-over from other donors' samples. The sequenced sample consisted of naive CD8+ T cells from PBMCs. Here the CDR3 reads CASRSTASYEQYF. The CDR3 nucleotides read TGCGCCAGCAGGTCGACAGCATCCTACGAGCAGTACTTC.